The next 8 T cell receptor beta chains were all read from a single sample in a study of control samples from healthy donors and cancer patients. Sequenced by immunoSEQ multiplex PCR; TCRdb stores in-frame clones only, minus some. Of about 110,000 clones listed, approximately 91% are singletons. Sequenced material: blood. The receptors derive from a woman aged 18-29 years in good health.

V and J are TRBV28 and TRBJ2-2; D is unclear. The CDR3 has 14 residues. V was shortened by 7 bases and J by 1 base, with 10 bases between the two germline ends. Germline-derived CDR1 and CDR2 are MDHEN and SYDVKM. CDR3 bases: TGTGCCAGCACCATTTGGAAGAACACCGGGGAGCTGTTTTTT. It specifies CASTIWKNTGELFF.

The chain combines TRBV6-6 with TRBJ2-7; no reliable D call. CDR1 and CDR2 from the germline V gene are MNHNY and SVGAGI (reference sequence). V dropped 0 bases and J dropped 3 bases, with 9 bases sitting between them. The CDR3 has 14 residues. The CDR3 bases are TGTGCCAGCAGTTACTCGGGCGGCCTCTACGAGCAGTACTTC. Protein product: CASSYSGGLYEQYF.

The rearrangement joins TRBV13 to TRBJ1-6; no reliable D call. Per germline, CDR1 PRHDT and CDR2 FYEKMQ (reference sequence). Trimming removed 3 bases from V and 0 bases from J, with 9 bases in between. The CDR3 is 16 amino acids. The CDR3 spells CASSLRSSSYNSPLHF. For the CDR3, the DNA is TGTGCCAGCAGCTTGCGCTCTAGCTCCTATAATTCACCCCTCCACTTT.

The V and J genes are TRBV12-5 and TRBJ2-1, with D unresolved. Between the trimmed V and J ends, which lost 2 bases and 7 bases, there was a span of 9 bases. Germline V gene data show CDR1 as LGHNT and CDR2 as FRNRAP. This CDR3 contains 13 residues. The CDR3 DNA follows: TGTGCTAGTGGTTTGCCACTGGAGAATGAGCAGTTCTTC. It codes for CASGLPLENEQFF. The whole variable domain, filled in from reference TRBV12-5 and TRBJ2-1, reads DARVTQTPRHKVTEMGQEVTMRCQPILGHNTVFWYRQTMMQGLELLAYFRNRAPLDDSGMPKDRFSAEMPDATLATLKIQPSEPRDSAVYFCASGLPLENEQFFGPGTRLTVL.

The gene calls are TRBV12-3 or TRBV12-4 and TRBJ2-7; maybe TRBD1 (5 bases). The CDR3 is 12 amino acids. V was shortened by 3 bases and J by 6 bases, with 9 bases between the two germline ends. CDR3 DNA sequence: TGTGCCAGCAGTTTTACAAGGGGCGAGCAGTACTTC. As protein: CASSFTRGEQYF.

V and J are TRBV7-9 and TRBJ1-1; D is perhaps TRBD1 (6 bases). The CDR3 extends over 16 amino acids. Between the trimmed V and J ends, which lost 7 bases and 0 bases, there was a span of 18 bases. Per germline, CDR1 SEHNR and CDR2 FQNEAQ (reference sequence). The CDR3 reads CASTKAGASMNTEAFF. DNA for the CDR3: TGTGCCAGCACCAAAGCAGGGGCCTCTATGAACACTGAAGCTTTCTTT.

The V gene is TRBV28, the J gene TRBJ1-5, with D unclear. The CDR3 is made up of 15 amino acids. V was trimmed by 5 bases and J by 7 bases, leaving 18 bases between them. From germline, CDR1 is MDHEN and CDR2 SYDVKM. The CDR3 DNA is TGTGCCAGCAGTGCAGAAAACGTCCTAGGACAGCCCCAGCATTTT. This codes for CASSAENVLGQPQHF.

V is TRBV6-5 and J is TRBJ1-2; 9 bases map to TRBD1. The V gene's germline CDR1 is MNHEY and CDR2 SVGAGI. V was pared by 8 bases and J by 6 bases, with 4 bases of the junction left unmatched. CDR3 size: 12 residues. This chain's CDR3 is CASLGTGHGYTF. The DNA for the CDR3 is TGTGCCAGCCTCGGGACAGGGCATGGCTACACCTTC.